The next 10 T cell receptor beta chains were all read from a single sample in a study of T-cell reconstitution after alpha-beta-depleted transplantation in children. Molecular barcoding with unique molecular identifiers was used for the TCRbeta library. TCRdb re-derived calls from the PCR reads in MiXCR, one entry per CDR3 protein. The sample yields about 310,000 distinct CDR3 sequences, roughly 25% seen once. This material consisted of PBMCs, mostly from graft donor cells, taken 180 days after TCRalphabeta/CD19-depleted stem cell transplant. All receptors derive from a male patient aged 10 to 17 who had a stem cell transplant for acute lymphoblastic leukemia, so the T cells may come from the graft donor.

The sample holds one count of this clonotype. CDR3 sequence reads: CASSEWGQAQETQYF. Here the CDR3 DNA reads TGTGCCAGCAGTGAATGGGGCCAGGCCCAAGAGACCCAGTACTTC. The chain employs TRBV25-1 and TRBJ2-5, with TRBD1 as a possible D gene (5 bases). Germline V gene data show CDR1 as MGHDK and CDR2 as SYGVNS. V lost 1 base and J lost 1, with 10 bases in between. The CDR3 is 15 amino acids.

This clonotype showed up many times. V gene TRBV7-9 combines with J gene TRBJ2-7, with no clear D. This CDR3 spans 11 amino acids. The germline gives CDR1 SEHNR, CDR2 FQNEAQ (reference sequence). Trimming pared 5 bases from V and 7 bases from J, leaving 9 bases between. DNA for the CDR3: TGTGCCAGCAGCCCGCTGGGGGAGCAGTACTTC. This translates into CASSPLGEQYF. Supplemented by reference TRBV7-9 and TRBJ2-7, the full variable domain reads DTGVSQNPRHKITKRGQNVTFRCDPISEHNRLYWYRQTLGQGPEFLTYFQNEAQLEKSRLLSDRFSAERPKGSFSTLEIQRTEQGDSAMYLCASSPLGEQYFGPGTRLTVT.

The gene calls are TRBV10-3 and TRBJ2-3, with 7 bases identical to TRBD1. The CDR3 runs to 14 residues. Germline assignment: CDR1 ENHRY and CDR2 SYGVKD. V shed 7 bases and J 1 base; nucleotides not matched to a gene: 5. CDR3 in amino acids: CAINPGQGTDTQYF. In DNA, the CDR3 is TGTGCCATCAACCCCGGACAGGGCACAGATACGCAGTATTTT.

This clonotype has a handful of counts. The rearrangement links TRBV20-1 to TRBJ2-7; the match to TRBD2 covers 7 bases. The CDR3 spans 14 residues. Looked up from germline, CDR1 is DFQATT and CDR2 is SNEGSKA (reference sequence). V dropped 1 base and J dropped 0; count of bases not matched to a gene: 3. The CDR3: CSARARDYSYEQYF. The DNA for the CDR3 is TGCAGTGCTAGAGCCCGGGACTACTCCTACGAGCAGTACTTC.

This clonotype was seen a few times. The CDR3 region has the DNA TGTGCCAGCAGTTTATTTAACCAAGAGACCCAGTACTTC. Encoded protein: CASSLFNQETQYF. The chain couples TRBV12-3 or TRBV12-4 to TRBJ2-5; no definite D call. There are 13 residues in the CDR3. V was trimmed by 2 bases and J by 0 bases, leaving 4 bases between them.

CDR3 sequence (DNA): TGTGCCAGCAGCTTTAGGGGCCTGTGGACAGATCTGGTACCCACTGAAGCTTTCTTT. This gives the protein CASSFRGLWTDLVPTEAFF. The V gene is TRBV7-8, the J gene TRBJ1-1, with a weak D call TRBD1 (6 bases). This CDR3 contains 19 residues. Trimming removed 3 bases at V and 4 bases at J, with 27 bases between. Germline assignment: CDR1 SGHVS and CDR2 FQNEAQ.

The sample holds a few counts of this clonotype. J is TRBJ2-2 and V is TRBV5-1; D could derive from TRBD1 or TRBD2 (6 bases each). The CDR3 sequence is 16 residues long. Looked up from germline, CDR1 is SGHRS and CDR2 is YFSETQ. Trimming shortened V by 3 bases and J by 4 bases, and 16 bases separated the two germline ends. The CDR3 nucleotides are TGCGCCAGCAGCTGGGGCCTGGGGGGCTTCACCGGGGAGCTGTTTTTT. It specifies CASSWGLGGFTGELFF.

The rearrangement joins TRBV20-1 to TRBJ2-2; D possibly corresponds to TRBD1 (6 bases). The V gene lost 1 base and the J gene lost 4 bases, with 13 bases spanning the gap. The germline V gene encodes CDR1 DFQATT and CDR2 SNEGSKA (reference sequence). CDR3 length: 15 residues. The chain's CDR3 is CSARGGGAVTGELFF. In nucleotides, the CDR3 is TGCAGTGCTAGAGGAGGGGGAGCTGTCACCGGGGAGCTGTTTTTT.

This clonotype was counted only a few times. This chain joins TRBV12-5 and TRBJ2-1, with TRBD2 matching over 7 bases. The germline V gene encodes CDR1 LGHNT and CDR2 FRNRAP. CDR3 length: 16 amino acids. J lost 5 bases, V lost 2 bases, and 9 bases had no gene match. The CDR3 nucleotides read TGTGCTAGTGGTTTGTTGGCGGGAGTGTTCGACAATGAGCAGTTCTTC. Encoded protein: CASGLLAGVFDNEQFF.

CDR3 residues: CAISEQGSLYEQYF. In nucleotides, the CDR3 is TGTGCCATCAGTGAACAGGGCTCCCTCTACGAGCAGTACTTC. V and J are TRBV10-3 and TRBJ2-7, with TRBD1 as a possible D gene (6 bases). The CDR3 length is 14 residues. Per germline, CDR1 ENHRY and CDR2 SYGVKD. Trimming pared 3 bases from V and 3 bases from J, leaving 12 bases between.